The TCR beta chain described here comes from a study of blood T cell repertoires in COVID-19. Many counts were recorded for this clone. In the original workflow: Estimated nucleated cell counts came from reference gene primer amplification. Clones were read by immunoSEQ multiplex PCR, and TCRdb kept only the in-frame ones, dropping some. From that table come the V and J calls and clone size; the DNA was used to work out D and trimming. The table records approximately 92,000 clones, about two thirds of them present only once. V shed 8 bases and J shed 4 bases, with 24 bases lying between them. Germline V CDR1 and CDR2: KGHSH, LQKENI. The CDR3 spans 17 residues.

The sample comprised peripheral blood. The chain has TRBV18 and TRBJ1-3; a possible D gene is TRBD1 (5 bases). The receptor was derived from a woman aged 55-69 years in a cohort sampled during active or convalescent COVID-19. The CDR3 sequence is CASANLDTGDAGNTIYF. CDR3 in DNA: TGTGCCAGCGCCAACCTAGATACAGGAGACGCCGGAAACACCATATATTTT.